Below, 2 T cell receptor beta chains from the same sample are listed, as sequenced in a study of T cell responses to AZD1222 COVID-19 vaccine. Measured with immunoSEQ multiplex PCR; TCRdb has only the in-frame clones, and not every one. The sample holds about 110,000 clones, around 90% seen once. The material sequenced was peripheral blood, taken on day 0 of MenACWY control vaccination. These receptors came from an adult in good health.

V is TRBV18 and J is TRBJ2-7; 13 bases map to TRBD2. CDR1 and CDR2 from the germline V gene are KGHSH and LQKENI. The V gene end was trimmed by 5 bases and the J gene end by 0 bases; junction bases not matched to a gene: 16. There are 20 residues in the CDR3. The CDR3 sequence: CASSSSLTGTSGVSSYEQYF. The DNA for the CDR3 is TGTGCCAGCTCATCCTCCTTAACCGGGACTAGCGGGGTGAGCTCCTACGAGCAGTACTTC.

The chain joins TRBV5-4 to TRBJ1-1; 8 bases are a match to TRBD1. Germline V lookup: CDR1 SGHNT, CDR2 YYREEE (reference sequence). The V and J ends lost 2 bases and 5 bases, in that order; junction bases with no gene match: 8. This CDR3 contains 15 residues. The CDR3 bases are TGTGCCAGCAGCTTTTCAGGGGGCGCTGGTACTGAAGCTTTCTTT. Its protein is CASSFSGGAGTEAFF. Based on the CDR3 plus reference TRBV5-4 and TRBJ1-1, the full variable domain is ETGVTQSPTHLIKTRGQQVTLRCSSQSGHNTVSWYQQALGQGPQFIFQYYREEENGRGNFPPRFSGLQFPNYSSELNVNALELDDSALYLCASSFSGGAGTEAFFGQGTRLTVV.